These 14 T cell receptor beta chains share one sample of origin, sequenced in a study of blood T cell repertoires in COVID-19 (TCRdb year 2020). Library method: the immunoSEQ multiplex PCR assay. Not all clones reach the TCRdb copy of this immuneACCESS table, which keeps in-frame sequences only. Checked studies attribute under half of the gap to unresolved V genes and leave the rest unexplained. The sample table records about 120,000 clones; about 77% of these occur just once. The ten largest clones add up to 25% of the sample. The sequenced sample consisted of peripheral blood. The receptor source for this set is a human donor in a cohort sampled during active COVID-19.

Note on this clone: The sample has other DNA sequences that encode this CDR3 too. This chain's CDR3 is CASSPGTSGRTDTQYF. The CDR3 DNA reads as TGTGCCAGCTCACCGGGGACTAGCGGGAGAACAGATACGCAGTATTTT. This chain links TRBV18 with TRBJ2-3, with 14 bases identical to TRBD2. This CDR3 has 16 residues. Germline V gives CDR1 KGHSH, CDR2 LQKENI. With 3 bases clipped from V and 3 bases from J, the junction kept 2 bases outside the gene matches.

The chain carries TRBV6-6 and TRBJ1-4; 8 bases are shared with TRBD1. The CDR3 covers 15 residues. The germline gives CDR1 MNHNY, CDR2 SVGAGI (reference sequence). The V segment lost 0 bases and the J segment 8 bases; nucleotides outside the gene matches: 5. CDR3 sequence: CASSYSTRGHEKLFF. The CDR3 DNA reads TGTGCCAGCAGTTACTCGACCAGGGGGCACGAAAAACTGTTTTTT.

The chain joins TRBV5-1 to TRBJ2-7; TRBD2 aligns across 12 bases. The CDR3 has 14 residues. Germline V gene sequence: CDR1 SGHRS, CDR2 YFSETQ. Trimming at V came to 4 bases and at J to 7 bases, leaving 6 bases not matched to a gene. Here the CDR3 reads CASSRTSGVYEQYF. Here the CDR3 DNA reads TGCGCCAGCAGCCGGACTAGCGGGGTTTATGAGCAGTACTTC. The full variable domain, completed using reference TRBV5-1 and TRBJ2-7, is KAGVTQTPRYLIKTRGQQVTLSCSPISGHRSVSWYQQTPGQGLQFLFEYFSETQRNKGNFPGRFSGRQFSNSRSEMNVSTLELGDSALYLCASSRTSGVYEQYFGPGTRLTVT.

This chain uses TRBV28 with TRBJ1-1, with D uncertain. The CDR3 is 12 residues long. V was clipped by 3 bases and J by 2 bases, with 4 bases between them. Germline loops: CDR1 MDHEN, CDR2 SYDVKM. CDR3 amino acids: CASSFGNTEAFF. DNA of the CDR3: TGTGCCAGCAGTTTCGGTAACACTGAAGCTTTCTTT. The complete variable domain, with remaining parts taken from reference TRBV28 and TRBJ1-1, reads DVKVTQSSRYLVKRTGEKVFLECVQDMDHENMFWYRQDPGLGLRLIYFSYDVKMKEKGDIPEGYSVSREKKERFSLILESASTNQTSMYLCASSFGNTEAFFGQGTRLTVV.

This clone was counted between two and nine times. The rearrangement links TRBV7-8 to TRBJ1-2; D is possibly TRBD1 (5 bases). In germline, CDR1 is SGHVS, CDR2 FQNEAQ. The ends were cut back, 5 bases at V and 3 bases at J, with 13 bases in the middle. There are 14 residues in the CDR3. CDR3 sequence: CASSPSRDDYGYTF. The CDR3 DNA reads as TGTGCCAGCAGCCCAAGCAGGGATGACTATGGCTACACCTTC.

The chain carries TRBV28 and TRBJ1-1; D is perhaps TRBD1 (5 bases). Germline V lookup: CDR1 MDHEN, CDR2 SYDVKM. V was shortened by 8 bases and J by 3 bases, with 13 bases between the two germline ends. The CDR3 has 13 residues. In DNA form, the CDR3 reads TGTGCCAGCCGATTGGGAGGGGACACTGAAGCTTTCTTT. This codes for CASRLGGDTEAFF.

This rearrangement joins TRBV19 to TRBJ2-7, with 9 bases matching TRBD1. Germline CDR1 is LNHDA and CDR2 is SQIVND (reference sequence). Trimming took 1 base from V and 3 from J; bases not matched to a gene: 1. This CDR3 is built from 14 residues. The CDR3 nucleotides are TGTGCCAGTAGTATAGGGGGACAGGGCTACGAGCAGTACTTC. It encodes CASSIGGQGYEQYF.

This clone was detected a few times. V gene TRBV6-2 or TRBV6-3 combines with J gene TRBJ1-1; tentatively, D is TRBD1 (6 bases). With 4 bases removed from V and 10 bases from J, the gap between germline ends came to 10 bases. Germline assignment: CDR1 MNHEY and CDR2 SVGEGT. The CDR3 spans 11 residues. Here the CDR3 reads CASSSAGAAFF. The CDR3 nucleotides are TGTGCCAGCAGTTCGGCAGGGGCAGCTTTCTTT.

The V and J genes are TRBV7-3 and TRBJ2-7; possibly TRBD1 for D (6 bases). The germline CDR1 and CDR2 sequences are SGHTA and FQGTGA. The CDR3 has 13 residues. The ends were cut back, 5 bases at V and 3 bases at J, with 11 bases in the middle. The CDR3 sequence: CASSRLTGYEQYF. CDR3 nucleotides: TGTGCCAGCAGCCGACTGACAGGCTACGAGCAGTACTTC. Full variable domain (rest looked up from reference TRBV7-3 and TRBJ2-7): GAGVSQTPSNKVTEKGKYVELRCDPISGHTALYWYRQSLGQGPEFLIYFQGTGAADDSGLPNDRFFAVRPEGSVSTLKIQRTERGDSAVYLCASSRLTGYEQYFGPGTRLTVT.

The chain has TRBV6-5 and TRBJ1-1; TRBD1 might be the D (5 bases). The CDR3 runs 13 residues. Germline-derived CDR1 and CDR2 are MNHEY and SVGAGI. The V and J ends lost 6 bases and 1 base respectively, with 9 bases between them. The CDR3 here is CASRFRGNTEAFF. CDR3 nucleotide sequence: TGTGCCAGCAGGTTTAGGGGGAACACTGAAGCTTTCTTT.

The chain joins TRBV29-1 to TRBJ2-5, with 7 bases matching TRBD2. CDR1 and CDR2 (germline): SQVTM, ANQGSEA. This CDR3 contains 12 residues. V dropped 6 bases and J dropped 4; count of bases not matched to a gene: 5. As DNA, the CDR3 is TGCAGCGTACGACTAGCTTCAGAGACCCAGTACTTC. It is translated as CSVRLASETQYF.

The chain employs TRBV5-1 and TRBJ1-2; D might be TRBD1 (5 bases). Germline V gene sequence: CDR1 SGHRS, CDR2 YFSETQ. The CDR3 covers 15 residues. Trimming left V 4 bases short and J 4 bases short, with 17 bases between. The CDR3 sequence is CASSQTAGIVYGYTF. CDR3 in DNA: TGCGCCAGCAGCCAGACCGCAGGGATTGTCTATGGCTACACCTTC.

The chain is built from TRBV5-4 and TRBJ2-1; TRBD2 agrees at 7 bases. Per the germline V gene, CDR1 is SGHNT and CDR2 is YYREEE (reference sequence). Germline trimming cut 4 bases from V and 3 bases from J; bases unmatched to any gene: 10. The length of the CDR3 is 16 residues. CDR3 sequence reads: CASSLISGIGYNEQFF. CDR3 nucleotides: TGTGCCAGCAGCCTCATAAGCGGGATAGGCTACAATGAGCAGTTCTTC.

The J gene is TRBJ1-3, the V gene TRBV5-1; 7 bases line up with TRBD1. The V gene's germline CDR1 is SGHRS and CDR2 YFSETQ. The CDR3 sequence is 15 residues long. V dropped 0 bases and J dropped 2; count of bases not matched to a gene: 2. For the CDR3, the DNA is TGCGCCAGCAGCTTGGACAGGGGCGCTGGAAACACCATATATTTT. The encoded protein is CASSLDRGAGNTIYF.